Listed here is a single T cell receptor beta chain. Original analysis: Estimation of nucleated cell counts was performed using reference gene primer amplification. This table comes from immunoSEQ multiplex PCR, and its TCRdb copy is limited to in-frame clones, with some not included. That table is the source of V, J and clone size, and D and trimming were worked out from the DNA. This sample carries about 230,000 clones, 88% of them seen once, and the ten largest clones take roughly 2.3%. This specimen belongs to a study of blood T cell repertoires in COVID-19. In the study overall: Nucleic acid was either cDNA or gDNA, and it came from T cells, B-cell-depleted T cells, or PBMCs.

All enrollees were about 18 to 89 years old and from about 25 US areas. Clinical history as reported by participants underpinned cohort assignment. The CDR3 is made up of 14 amino acids. The germline V gene encodes CDR1 SGHRS and CDR2 YFSETQ. V lost 9 bases to trimming and J lost 5 bases; unmatched junction nucleotides: 12. Source material: PBMCs or T cells enriched from blood (not recorded which). This TCR came from a woman in her 40s with acute COVID-19. This chain connects TRBV5-1 to TRBJ2-7; 9 nucleotides line up with TRBD1. The CDR3 region has the DNA TGCGCCACCTCGACCGGGACAGGGTACAACGAGCAGTACTTC. It encodes CATSTGTGYNEQYF.